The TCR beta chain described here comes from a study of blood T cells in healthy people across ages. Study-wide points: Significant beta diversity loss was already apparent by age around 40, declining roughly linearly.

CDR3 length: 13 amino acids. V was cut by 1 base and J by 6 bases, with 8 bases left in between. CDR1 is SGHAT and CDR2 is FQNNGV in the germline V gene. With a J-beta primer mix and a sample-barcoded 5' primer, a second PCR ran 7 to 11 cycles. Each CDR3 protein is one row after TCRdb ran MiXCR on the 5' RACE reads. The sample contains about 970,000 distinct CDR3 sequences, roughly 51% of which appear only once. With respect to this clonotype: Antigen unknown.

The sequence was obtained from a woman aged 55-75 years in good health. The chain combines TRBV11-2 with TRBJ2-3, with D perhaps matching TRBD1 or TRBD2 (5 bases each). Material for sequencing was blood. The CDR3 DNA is TGTGCCAGCAGCTTAGGGGACCGGGATACGCAGTATTTT. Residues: CASSLGDRDTQYF.